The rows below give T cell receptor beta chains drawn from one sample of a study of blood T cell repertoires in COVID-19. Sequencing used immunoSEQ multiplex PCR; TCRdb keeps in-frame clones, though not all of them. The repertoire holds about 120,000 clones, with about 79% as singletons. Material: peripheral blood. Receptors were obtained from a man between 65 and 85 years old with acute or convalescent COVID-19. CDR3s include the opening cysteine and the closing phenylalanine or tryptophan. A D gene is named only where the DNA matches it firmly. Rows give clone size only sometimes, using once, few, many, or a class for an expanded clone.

CASSRDRVILGYTF	TGTGCCAGCAGCCGGGACAGAGTAATTCTGGGCTACACCTTC	NA	TRBD1	TRBV6-5	TRBJ1-2
CASSGQALYNEQFF	TGTGCCAGTTCGGGACAAGCCCTCTACAATGAGCAGTTCTTC	NA	NA	TRBV19	TRBJ2-1
CASSFQSGNTIYF	TGTGCCAGCAGTTTTCAGTCTGGAAACACCATATATTTT	once	NA	TRBV12-3/TRBV12-4	TRBJ1-3
CAIIPGLSSYEQYF	TGTGCCATAATCCCGGGACTGTCCTCCTACGAGCAGTACTTC	few	NA	TRBV2	TRBJ2-7
CAIMRQTSTDTQYF	TGTGCCATCATGAGACAGACTAGCACAGATACGCAGTATTTT	NA	NA	TRBV10-3	TRBJ2-3
CASSHDGVNQPQHF	TGCGCCAGCAGCCATGACGGAGTGAATCAGCCCCAGCATTTT	NA	NA	TRBV5-1	TRBJ1-5
CASSQDFKRGNEQYF	TGTGCCAGCAGCCAAGATTTCAAGCGGGGTAACGAGCAGTACTTC	NA	TRBD2	TRBV4-2	TRBJ2-7
CASSSIDRAYQPQHF	TGTGCCAGCAGCTCCATCGACAGGGCATATCAGCCCCAGCATTTT	NA	TRBD1	TRBV5-6	TRBJ1-5
CASSLFVGAYGYTF	TGTGCCAGCAGCTTGTTCGTGGGGGCGTATGGCTACACCTTC	NA	NA	TRBV5-4	TRBJ1-2
CASSQKIGGQYSNQPQHF	TGTGCCAGCAGCCAAAAGATCGGCGGGCAGTATAGCAATCAGCCCCAGCATTTT	NA	NA	TRBV3-1/TRBV3-2	TRBJ1-5
CASSFTGGWQPQHF	TGTGCCAGCAGCTTTACAGGGGGCTGGCAGCCCCAGCATTTT	NA	TRBD1	TRBV5-8	TRBJ1-5
CASSLWTVGANSPLHF	TGTGCCAGCAGCCTTTGGACAGTGGGCGCTAATTCACCCCTCCACTTT	few	NA	TRBV3-1/TRBV3-2	TRBJ1-6
CASSQLGGDKNYGYTF	TGTGCCAGCAGCCAGCTGGGGGGAGACAAAAACTATGGCTACACCTTC	NA	NA	TRBV4-2	TRBJ1-2
CASSYRTGLEAFF	TGTGCCAGCAGTTACAGGACAGGGCTCGAGGCTTTCTTT	NA	TRBD1	TRBV6-2/TRBV6-3	TRBJ1-1
CASGTPGATGQPQHF	TGTGCTAGTGGTACCCCGGGGGCGACAGGGCAGCCCCAGCATTTT	NA	TRBD1	TRBV12-5	TRBJ1-5
CASSEASGTDTQYF	TGTGCCAGCTCAGAGGCTAGCGGGACAGATACGCAGTATTTT	NA	TRBD2	TRBV18	TRBJ2-3
CATSAGGDRSYEKLFF	TGTGCCACCAGCGCAGGAGGGGACAGATCGTACGAAAAACTGTTTTTT	NA	TRBD1	TRBV15	TRBJ1-4
CASSGQGTDTEAFF	TGCGCCAGCAGCGGACAGGGGACGGACACTGAAGCTTTCTTT	NA	TRBD1	TRBV4-3	TRBJ1-1
CASSLLMGRAEAFF	TGTGCCAGCAGCTTGCTAATGGGTCGGGCTGAAGCTTTCTTT	few	NA	TRBV5-6	TRBJ1-1
CASSQEVLGASTDTQYF	TGTGCCAGCAGCCAAGAAGTGTTAGGGGCTAGCACAGATACGCAGTATTTT	NA	NA	TRBV3-1/TRBV3-2	TRBJ2-3
CASHNDRDRGGYTF	TGTGCCAGCCATAACGACCGGGACAGGGGAGGCTACACCTTC	NA	TRBD1	TRBV19	TRBJ1-2
CASSWDTRQETQYF	TGTGCCAGCAGTTGGGACACACGCCAAGAGACCCAGTACTTC	once	NA	TRBV6-5	TRBJ2-5
CASSYLSGEQYF	TGTGCCAGTAGTTACCTATCAGGGGAGCAGTACTTC	once	NA	TRBV19	TRBJ2-7
CATSGTGGQETQYF	TGTGCCACCAGTGGGACAGGGGGCCAAGAGACCCAGTACTTC	NA	TRBD1	TRBV24-1	TRBJ2-5
CASSTRQGAGSTEAFF	TGTGCCAGTAGTACCCGACAGGGGGCAGGGAGCACTGAAGCTTTCTTT	NA	TRBD1	TRBV19	TRBJ1-1
CASSGINRGSGELFF	TGTGCCAGCAGCGGGATAAACAGGGGCTCCGGGGAGCTGTTTTTT	NA	TRBD1	TRBV5-6	TRBJ2-2
CASSRYRVGHENTEAFF	TGTGCCAGCAGTAGATACAGGGTCGGCCACGAGAACACTGAAGCTTTCTTT	NA	NA	TRBV6-2/TRBV6-3	TRBJ1-1
CAISWDRVRTGELFF	TGTGCCATCAGTTGGGACAGGGTACGGACCGGGGAGCTGTTTTTT	NA	TRBD1	TRBV10-3	TRBJ2-2
CAWMPTGALDQPQHF	TGTGCCTGGATGCCGACAGGGGCTCTTGATCAGCCCCAGCATTTT	NA	TRBD1	TRBV30	TRBJ1-5
CATSRGNGGQPQHF	TGTGCCACCAGCAGAGGGAACGGAGGTCAGCCCCAGCATTTT	few	NA	TRBV15	TRBJ1-5